The present TCR beta chain was sequenced within a study of T-cell reconstitution after alpha-beta-depleted transplantation in children (dated by TCRdb to the mid-2010s). Background on the whole study: Using TCR repertoire profiling, the study followed T-cell immune reconstitution in a quantitative way in children after TCRalphabeta/CD19-depleted allogeneic hematopoietic cell transplantation. Study-level results and caveats: About two months after transplant, the apparently early recovery of alphabetaT-cell counts reportedly depended on just several hundred clones that had expanded rapidly and came from non-depleted graft cells. Over the following months the frequencies of hyperexpanded clones went down, and after one year T-cell counts and TCRbeta diversity were mostly credited to newly produced T cells. In some patients, the high TCRbeta diversity seen at day 60 was put down to recipient T cells and intrathymic progenitors that had survived conditioning.

This clonotype was seen more than once but under ten times. Its antigen specificity is not known. No much larger clonotype is one base removed from it; base qualities were not supplied. Library method: PCR. Instrument used: Illumina HiSeq 2500. TCR library preparation used molecular barcoding, with unique molecular identifiers applied to normalize quantification of the TCRbeta repertoire. TCRdb reprocessed the public reads (quality trimming at Q25 with fastp, clone calling with MiXCR) and kept in-frame beta chains. CDR3 protein duplicates are merged, each entry listing the most common genes and DNA. The sample has about 980,000 distinct CDR3 sequences on record, less than 30% of them singletons. Around 30% of the sample is held by the ten biggest clonotypes. What this sample's treatment or condition label stands for: allogeneic hematopoietic cell transplantation with graft depleted of TCRalphabeta T cells and CD19 B cells. TCRalphabeta/CD19-depleted allogeneic hematopoietic cell grafts were given to the transplant recipients, all of whom were children.

The CDR3 starts with the cysteine, ends with the phenylalanine, and has 15 residues. CDR3 DNA is the only sequence kept; it has 45 bases, read in frame from the first base. V is trimmed back by 4 bases and J by 4 bases, and the junction contains 6 bases that no gene match accounts for. CDR1 and CDR2 were assigned from the germline V gene as SGHRS and YFSETQ. This sequence was found in a boy younger than two who had a stem cell transplant for SCID, so the T cells may come from the graft donor. The sequenced sample was PBMCs, mostly from graft donor cells, obtained 360 days after TCRalphabeta/CD19-depleted stem cell transplant. This chain joins TRBV5-1 to TRBJ2-5; 11 nucleotides in the junction match TRBD1. The CDR3 corresponds to CASSPDGTGGETQYF. At the DNA level, the sequence is TGCGCCAGCAGCCCCGACGGGACAGGGGGAGAGACCCAGTACTTC.